This T cell receptor beta chain derives from a study of control samples from healthy donors and cancer patients. The method was immunoSEQ multiplex PCR; TCRdb's version includes in-frame clones alone and lacks a portion of them. The sample contains 95,000 to 100,000 clones, 80% to 90% of which appear only once. The V and J ends lost 3 bases and 7 bases, in that order; junction bases with no gene match: 6. This CDR3 is 14 amino acids long. The germline gives CDR1 SGHNT, CDR2 YYREEE (reference sequence). The clonotype originates from a man aged 25 to 40 in good health. The gene calls are TRBV5-4 and TRBJ1-4, with 7 bases fitting TRBD1. The specimen was blood. This chain's CDR3 is CASSSRQGREKLFF. For the CDR3, the DNA is TGTGCCAGCAGCTCGAGACAGGGCCGTGAAAAACTGTTTTTT.